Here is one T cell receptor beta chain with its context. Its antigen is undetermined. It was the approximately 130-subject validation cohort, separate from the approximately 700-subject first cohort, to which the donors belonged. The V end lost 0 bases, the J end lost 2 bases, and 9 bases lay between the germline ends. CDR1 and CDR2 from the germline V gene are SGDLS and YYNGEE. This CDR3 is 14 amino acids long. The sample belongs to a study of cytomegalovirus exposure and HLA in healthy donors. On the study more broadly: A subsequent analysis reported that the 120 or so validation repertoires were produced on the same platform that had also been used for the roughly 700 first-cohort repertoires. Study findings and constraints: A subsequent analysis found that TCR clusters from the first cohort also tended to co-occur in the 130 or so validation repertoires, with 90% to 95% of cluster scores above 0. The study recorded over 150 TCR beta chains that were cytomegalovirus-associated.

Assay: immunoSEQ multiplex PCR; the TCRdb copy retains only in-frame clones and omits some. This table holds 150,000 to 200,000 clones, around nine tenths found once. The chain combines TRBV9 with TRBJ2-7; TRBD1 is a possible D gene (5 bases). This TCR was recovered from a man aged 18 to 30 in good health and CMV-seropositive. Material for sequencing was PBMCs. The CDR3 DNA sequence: TGTGCCAGCAGCGTAGGAGACAGAGCCTACGAGCAGTACTTC. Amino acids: CASSVGDRAYEQYF. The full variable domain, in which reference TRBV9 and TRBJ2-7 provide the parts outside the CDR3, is DSGVTQTPKHLITATGQRVTLRCSPRSGDLSVYWYQQSLDQGLQFLIQYYNGEERAKGNILERFSAQQFPDLHSELNLSSLELGDSALYFCASSVGDRAYEQYFGPGTRLTVT.